Shown below are 3 T cell receptor beta chains from a single sample sequenced in a study of shared clonotypes between healthy human individuals. Profiled with immunoSEQ multiplex PCR; TCRdb holds only in-frame clones, not every one. The sample includes approximately 2.4 million clones, approximately 95% of them seen just once. The sample was naive CD4+ T cells sorted from blood. Subset denoted: CD45RA+ positively selected. These TCRs come from a man aged 18 to 29 in good health.

The rearrangement links TRBV9 to TRBJ1-4; 8 nucleotides line up with TRBD1. The CDR3 totals 14 residues. Germline V gene sequence: CDR1 SGDLS, CDR2 YYNGEE. V shed 3 bases, J shed 9 bases, and the junction held 7 bases outside the gene matches. The CDR3 loop is CASSASTGEQKLFF. In DNA, the CDR3 is TGTGCCAGCAGCGCCTCGACAGGGGAGCAAAAACTGTTTTTT.

The chain joins TRBV6-6 to TRBJ2-2; D remains unclear. In germline, CDR1 is MNHNY, CDR2 SVGAGI (reference sequence). The length of the CDR3 is 13 residues. V lost 6 bases, J lost 4 bases, and 9 bases lay in between. The CDR3 loop reads CASSSRPTGELFF. In DNA form, the CDR3 reads TGTGCCAGCAGCTCCCGACCCACCGGGGAGCTGTTTTTT.

Remarks on this clone: Other nucleotide sequences from this sample produce the same CDR3. The J gene is TRBJ1-6, the V gene TRBV5-1; a possible D gene is TRBD1 (5 bases). This CDR3 contains 14 residues. Per the germline V gene, CDR1 is SGHRS and CDR2 is YFSETQ. Trimming took off 1 base at V and 10 bases at J, with 12 bases between the two ends. CDR3 DNA: TGCGCCAGCAGCTTGTCGGGGGGTGGATCACCCCTCCACTTT. It encodes CASSLSGGGSPLHF.